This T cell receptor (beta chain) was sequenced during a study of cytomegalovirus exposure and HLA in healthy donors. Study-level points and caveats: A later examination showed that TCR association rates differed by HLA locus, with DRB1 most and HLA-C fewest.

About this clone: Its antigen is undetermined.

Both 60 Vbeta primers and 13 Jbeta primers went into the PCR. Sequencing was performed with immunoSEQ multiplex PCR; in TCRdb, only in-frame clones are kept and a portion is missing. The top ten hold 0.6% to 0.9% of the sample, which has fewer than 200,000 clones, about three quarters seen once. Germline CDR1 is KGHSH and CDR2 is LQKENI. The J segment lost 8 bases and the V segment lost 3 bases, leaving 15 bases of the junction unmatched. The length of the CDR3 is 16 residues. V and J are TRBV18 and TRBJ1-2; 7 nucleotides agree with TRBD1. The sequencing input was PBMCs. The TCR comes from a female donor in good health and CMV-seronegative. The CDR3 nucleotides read TGTGCCAGCTCACCCTCGGGACAGCTTGCGGGGGGAGGCTACACCTTC. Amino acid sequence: CASSPSGQLAGGGYTF.